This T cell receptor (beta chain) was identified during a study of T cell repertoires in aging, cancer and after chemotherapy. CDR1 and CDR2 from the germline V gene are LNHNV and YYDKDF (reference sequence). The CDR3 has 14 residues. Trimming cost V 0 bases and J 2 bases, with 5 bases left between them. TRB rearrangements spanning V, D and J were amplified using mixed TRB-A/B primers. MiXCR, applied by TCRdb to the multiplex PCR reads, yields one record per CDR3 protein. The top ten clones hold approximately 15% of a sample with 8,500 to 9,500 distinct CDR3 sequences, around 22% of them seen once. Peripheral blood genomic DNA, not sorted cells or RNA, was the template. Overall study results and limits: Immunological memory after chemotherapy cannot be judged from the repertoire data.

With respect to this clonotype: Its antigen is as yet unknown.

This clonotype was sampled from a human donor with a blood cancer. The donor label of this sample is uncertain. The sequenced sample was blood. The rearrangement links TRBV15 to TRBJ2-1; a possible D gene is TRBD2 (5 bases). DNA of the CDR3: TGTGCCACCAGCAGAGACGGGGCCTACAATGAGCAGTTCTTC. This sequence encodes CATSRDGAYNEQFF.